A single sample gave rise to the 32 T cell receptor beta chains below, sequenced in a study of cytomegalovirus exposure and HLA in healthy donors. Primers for the PCR totalled 60 Vbeta and 13 Jbeta. Data came from immunoSEQ multiplex PCR; TCRdb stores just in-frame clones and leaves some out. The table lists about 200,000 clones, more than 60% of them singletons. The sample consisted of PBMCs. The receptors come from a man aged 50-59 years in good health and CMV-seronegative.

This sequence joins TRBV19 and TRBJ2-1; the match to TRBD1 covers 9 bases. The CDR3 is 15 amino acids. V was pared by 3 bases and J by 6 bases, with 6 bases of the junction left unmatched. Germline V lookup: CDR1 LNHDA, CDR2 SQIVND (reference sequence). The CDR3 nucleotides read TGTGCCAGTAGTATCCCGGGACAGGGCGCCAATGAGCAGTTCTTC. It codes for CASSIPGQGANEQFF.

This clone has only one observation. The chain is built from TRBV7-9 and TRBJ2-4; D may be TRBD1 (6 bases). CDR1 is SEHNR, CDR2 FQNEAQ, per germline (reference sequence). Trimming removed 5 bases from V and 10 bases from J, with 12 bases in between. The CDR3 is 12 amino acids. The CDR3 nucleotides read TGTGCCAGCAGCCCAACAGGGTTGATTCAGTACTTC. This sequence encodes CASSPTGLIQYF.

This clone showed up just a few times. V gene TRBV27 combines with J gene TRBJ2-3; 12 positions match TRBD2. The CDR3 is made up of 18 amino acids. J gave up 0 bases and V 2 bases, and 6 bases lay outside the gene matches. CDR1 is MNHEY, CDR2 SMNVEV, per germline (reference sequence). The CDR3 here is CASSLGLAGRSSTDTQYF. CDR3 bases: TGTGCCAGCAGTTTAGGACTAGCGGGAAGATCTAGCACAGATACGCAGTATTTT.

The rearrangement joins TRBV2 to TRBJ2-5; 8 bases line up with TRBD1. The J call is uncertain, as TRBJ2-7 better fits the DNA end. The CDR3 contains 18 residues. Germline V gene lookup returns CDR1 SNHLY and CDR2 FYNNEI. The CDR3 is CASRPSLGTGTRVDEQYF. The CDR3 DNA is TGTGCCAGCAGGCCCTCCCTCGGGACAGGCACTCGCGTTGACGAGCAGTACTTC.

V and J are TRBV6-1 and TRBJ1-1; D gene uncertain. Trimming pared 6 bases from V and 1 base from J, leaving 3 bases between. In germline, CDR1 is MNHNS, CDR2 SASEGT. CDR3 length: 11 amino acids. CDR3 sequence reads: CASRRNTEAFF. CDR3 DNA sequence: TGTGCCAGCAGGCGGAACACTGAAGCTTTCTTT.

V and J are TRBV6-5 and TRBJ2-1, with D perhaps matching TRBD2 (5 bases). CDR3 length: 15 residues. Germline V gene lookup returns CDR1 MNHEY and CDR2 SVGAGI. Trimming pared 2 bases from V and 0 bases from J, leaving 8 bases between. DNA for the CDR3: TGTGCCAGCAGTTACCAAACTAGCTCCTACAATGAGCAGTTCTTC. Protein sequence: CASSYQTSSYNEQFF.

The J gene is TRBJ2-3, the V gene TRBV5-1; possibly TRBD1 for D (6 bases). Trimming left V 1 base short and J 1 base short, with 13 bases between. Germline V gene data show CDR1 as SGHRS and CDR2 as YFSETQ. The CDR3 covers 16 residues. The CDR3 DNA reads as TGCGCCAGCAGCTTGTTCGGCAGGGGTGGCACAGATACGCAGTATTTT. Translating it yields CASSLFGRGGTDTQYF.

The chain uses TRBV6-5 and TRBJ2-1, with 10 bases matching TRBD1. Germline lookup yields CDR1 MNHEY and CDR2 SVGAGI. The CDR3 has 16 amino acids. V was pared by 4 bases and J by 7 bases, with 10 bases of the junction left unmatched. In DNA form, the CDR3 reads TGTGCCAGCAGTTCCTCTCCGGGACAGGGGAGTAATGAGCAGTTCTTC. It translates to CASSSSPGQGSNEQFF.

The chain couples TRBV5-6 to TRBJ2-7; TRBD1 agrees at 12 bases. The CDR3 is 14 amino acids. The germline V gene has CDR1 SGHDT and CDR2 YYEEEE. V lost 3 bases, J lost 6 bases, and 4 bases stayed unmatched. The CDR3 DNA follows: TGTGCCAGCAGCTGGGGGACAGGGGGCTCCGAGCAGTACTTC. Amino acids: CASSWGTGGSEQYF.

The V and J genes are TRBV5-4 and TRBJ2-3; 14 bases agree with TRBD2. The V and J ends lost 4 bases and 1 base, in that order; junction bases with no gene match: 5. The germline CDR1 and CDR2 sequences are SGHNT and YYREEE (reference sequence). This CDR3 has 17 amino acids. Here the CDR3 reads CASSKGLAGAGTDTQYF. The CDR3 DNA follows: TGTGCCAGCAGCAAGGGACTAGCGGGAGCGGGCACAGATACGCAGTATTTT.

The J gene is TRBJ1-1, the V gene TRBV7-6; 7 bases are a match to TRBD1. There are 14 residues in the CDR3. Germline V CDR1 and CDR2: SGHVS, FNYEAQ. V trimming: 2 bases; J trimming: 8 bases; junction bases outside the gene matches: 8. The CDR3 loop reads CASSLNPGGGEAFF. Here the CDR3 DNA reads TGTGCCAGCAGCTTAAATCCAGGGGGAGGCGAAGCTTTCTTT.

The chain uses TRBV5-1 and TRBJ2-3; D not certain. V lost 3 bases to trimming and J lost 3 bases, with 5 bases between them. CDR1 SGHRS and CDR2 YFSETQ come from the germline V gene. The CDR3 has 12 residues. CDR3 residues: CASSSLTDTQYF. The CDR3 DNA sequence: TGCGCCAGCAGCTCGTTAACAGATACGCAGTATTTT.

The chain is built from TRBV11-2 and TRBJ1-3; D is unclear. Looked up from germline, CDR1 is SGHAT and CDR2 is FQNNGV. This CDR3 has 15 amino acids. With 0 bases removed from V and 0 bases from J, the gap between germline ends came to 6 bases. The CDR3 coding sequence is TGTGCCAGCAGCTTAGAAAGTAGCTCTGGAAACACCATATATTTT. It encodes CASSLESSSGNTIYF.

The V gene is TRBV27, the J gene TRBJ2-1; D not resolved. The V gene's germline CDR1 is MNHEY and CDR2 SMNVEV (reference sequence). The V end lost 2 bases, the J end lost 0 bases, and 14 bases lay between the germline ends. This CDR3 comprises 17 residues. CDR3 amino acids: CASSLTVRLSSYNEQFF. The CDR3 DNA reads as TGTGCCAGCAGTTTAACGGTCAGGCTTAGCTCCTACAATGAGCAGTTCTTC.

The rearrangement uses TRBV5-6 and TRBJ2-7; D may be TRBD1 (7 bases). Germline assignment: CDR1 SGHDT and CDR2 YYEEEE. The germline V and J ends were trimmed by 5 bases and 7 bases, with 22 bases remaining between them. CDR3 length equals 15 residues. CDR3: CASSVRGQSYWEQYF. CDR3 DNA sequence: TGTGCCAGCAGTGTGCGGGGACAGTCCTATTGGGAGCAGTACTTC.

V gene TRBV2 combines with J gene TRBJ2-5, with 9 bases that match TRBD2. TRBJ2-7 matches the DNA end more closely, so the J call is doubtful. Germline CDR1 is SNHLY and CDR2 is FYNNEI. The CDR3 extends over 15 amino acids. The CDR3 is CASSPEVSGRSEQYF. Written as DNA, the CDR3 is TGTGCCAGCAGCCCAGAGGTTAGCGGGAGATCCGAGCAGTACTTC.

V is TRBV7-3 and J is TRBJ2-7, with TRBD2 matching over 10 bases. Germline-derived CDR1 and CDR2 are SGHTA and FQGTGA. CDR3 length equals 16 residues. The trim removed 3 bases at V and 7 bases at J, leaving 12 bases unmatched. CDR3 amino acids: CASSFNALAGVREQYF. The CDR3 DNA sequence: TGTGCCAGCAGCTTTAACGCCCTAGCGGGGGTTCGGGAGCAGTACTTC.

The chain couples TRBV25-1 to TRBJ1-1; the match to TRBD1 covers 11 bases. This CDR3 is 16 amino acids long. CDR1 and CDR2 from the germline V gene are MGHDK and SYGVNS. Trimming at V came to 8 bases and at J to 5 bases, leaving 13 bases not matched to a gene. The CDR3 coding sequence is TGTGCCAGCCGTGGTGAACCCGGGACAGGGGGTACTGAAGCTTTCTTT. Translation gives CASRGEPGTGGTEAFF.

The chain combines TRBV18 with TRBJ1-5; 8 bases line up with TRBD1. J was trimmed by 0 bases and V by 1 base; bases with no gene match: 2. This CDR3 is built from 16 residues. CDR1 and CDR2 (germline): KGHSH, LQKENI. The CDR3 here is CASSPQGTGSNQPQHF. The CDR3 nucleotides read TGTGCCAGCTCACCACAGGGGACAGGTAGCAATCAGCCCCAGCATTTT.

CDR3 bases: TGTGCCAGCGGGGACAGAGAATATGGCTACACCTTC. Its protein product is CASGDREYGYTF. The chain recombines TRBV9 with TRBJ1-2; 7 positions agree with TRBD1. The CDR3 totals 12 residues. Per germline, CDR1 SGDLS and CDR2 YYNGEE. V lost 7 bases to trimming and J lost 5 bases; unmatched junction nucleotides: 5. The whole variable domain, remainder taken from reference TRBV9 and TRBJ1-2, is DSGVTQTPKHLITATGQRVTLRCSPRSGDLSVYWYQQSLDQGLQFLIQYYNGEERAKGNILERFSAQQFPDLHSELNLSSLELGDSALYFCASGDREYGYTFGSGTRLTVV.

The CDR3 DNA reads TGTGCCAGCAGCCTAGGGACAGGGGTCCCGAACACTGAAGCTTTCTTT. Translated: CASSLGTGVPNTEAFF. This chain joins TRBV7-9 and TRBJ1-1; TRBD1 agrees at 10 bases. The CDR3 loop spans 16 amino acids. The trim removed 5 bases at V and 1 base at J, leaving 7 bases unmatched. Germline V CDR1 and CDR2: SEHNR, FQNEAQ (reference sequence).

This chain links TRBV9 with TRBJ2-3; D unresolved. Trimming removed 3 bases from V and 1 base from J, with 6 bases in between. The CDR3 consists of 13 residues. Germline values: CDR1 SGDLS, CDR2 YYNGEE. Here the CDR3 reads CASSGTGTDTQYF. The CDR3 DNA sequence: TGTGCCAGCAGCGGAACGGGCACAGATACGCAGTATTTT.

The rearrangement uses TRBV28 and TRBJ1-3; the match to TRBD1 covers 9 bases. Germline V gene lookup returns CDR1 MDHEN and CDR2 SYDVKM. With 5 bases clipped from V and 1 base from J, the junction kept 6 bases outside the gene matches. CDR3 size: 16 residues. CDR3 bases: TGTGCCAGCAGTCCTACAGGGGGCGGTTCTGGAAACACCATATATTTT. Protein: CASSPTGGGSGNTIYF.

A word on this clone: Compared with germline, one end of the junction differs, possibly owing to a read error. The gene calls are TRBV6-5 and TRBJ2-7, with TRBD1 matching over 10 bases. Germline-derived CDR1 and CDR2 are MNHEY and SVGAGI. The CDR3 has 11 residues. CDR3 DNA sequence: TGTGCCAGCAGCAATGGACAGGGGGAGCGGTTC. It codes for CASSNGQGERF.

V is TRBV6-1 and J is TRBJ1-5, with 7 bases that match TRBD1. The CDR3 runs to 14 residues. V lost 7 bases and J lost 4; bases outside the gene matches: 7. CDR1 and CDR2 from the germline V gene are MNHNS and SASEGT. The DNA for the CDR3 is TGTGCCAGCACCCTGCGGGACAGAAATCAGCCCCAGCATTTT. It codes for CASTLRDRNQPQHF.

This clone is a singleton in its sample. J is TRBJ2-7 and V is TRBV10-3; 9 bases fit TRBD1. Per germline, CDR1 ENHRY and CDR2 SYGVKD. The junction had 9 bases not matched to a gene; V was cut back by 8 bases and J by 7 bases. The CDR3 has 13 amino acids. CDR3 nucleotides: TGTGCCATCCAGGACAGGGGAGTAGGGGAGCAGTACTTC. This sequence encodes CAIQDRGVGEQYF.

This chain links TRBV5-5 with TRBJ2-7, with a weak D call TRBD1 (5 bases). This CDR3 has 15 amino acids. The V and J ends lost 2 bases and 1 base respectively, with 13 bases between them. Germline V CDR1 and CDR2: SGHKS, YYEKEE (reference sequence). The DNA for the CDR3 is TGTGCCAGCAGCTTTACGCCACAGGAGTCCTACGAGCAGTACTTC. Translation gives CASSFTPQESYEQYF.

The rearrangement joins TRBV29-1 to TRBJ2-1; 7 positions agree with TRBD2. V lost 5 bases and J lost 4; bases outside the gene matches: 11. This CDR3 region has 15 residues. The germline V gene has CDR1 SQVTM and CDR2 ANQGSEA. The CDR3 DNA follows: TGCAGCGTTTCCTCCTTTGCGGGAGCTTACAATGAGCAGTTCTTC. Translating gives CSVSSFAGAYNEQFF.

V gene TRBV7-9 combines with J gene TRBJ2-7; TRBD2 aligns across 10 bases. From germline, CDR1 is SEHNR and CDR2 FQNEAQ (reference sequence). The CDR3 runs to 16 residues. V trimming: 7 bases; J trimming: 0 bases; junction bases outside the gene matches: 9. The CDR3 DNA follows: TGTGCCAGCACCCCGACTAGCGGGCGGAGCTCCTACGAGCAGTACTTC. As protein: CASTPTSGRSSYEQYF.

V usage is TRBV7-9 and J usage is TRBJ2-3; 9 bases fit TRBD1. The CDR3 is made up of 17 amino acids. Looked up from germline, CDR1 is SEHNR and CDR2 is FQNEAQ (reference sequence). The V gene end was trimmed by 4 bases and the J gene end by 4 bases; junction bases not matched to a gene: 12. The CDR3 spells CASSWSGTGIRADTQYF. The DNA of the CDR3 is TGTGCCAGCAGCTGGTCCGGGACAGGGATCAGGGCAGATACGCAGTATTTT.

This sequence joins TRBV30 and TRBJ2-5, with 11 nucleotides matching TRBD2. Germline V gene sequence: CDR1 GTSNPN, CDR2 SVGIG (reference sequence). This CDR3 spans 15 amino acids. J lost 11 bases, V lost 5 bases, and 16 bases had no gene match. DNA of the CDR3: TGTGCCTGGCTGACCAAACTAGCGGGGGATAAGGAGCAGTACTTC. Translation gives CAWLTKLAGDKEQYF.

This clone was found a few times. Other DNA sequences within the sample encode an identical CDR3. The chain is built from TRBV18 and TRBJ1-1; 9 positions match TRBD1. J was trimmed by 4 bases and V by 3 bases; bases with no gene match: 6. This CDR3 has 15 residues. Germline V gene data show CDR1 as KGHSH and CDR2 as LQKENI. The CDR3 loop is CASSPRTGEGTEAFF. DNA of the CDR3: TGTGCCAGCTCACCCCGGACAGGGGAGGGCACTGAAGCTTTCTTT.